The 21 T cell receptor beta chains listed next were all sequenced from one sample in a study of human T cells and chemical hapten exposure. In TCRdb, the RACE reads were re-called with MiXCR into one record per CDR3 protein. The sample has about 54,000 distinct CDR3 sequences, 8.5% to 10% seen once. Time point meaning: patch test 2, 6 weeks after DPC sensitization. The treatment denotes: therapeutic diphenylcyclopropenone sensitization with weekly scalp DPC. Sequences were derived from whole blood, sampled in connection with sensitization to the hapten diphenylcyclopropenone (DPC). The receptors originated from a woman aged 45-65 years with alopecia areata. Some clones in this sample may be carry-over from other donors' samples.

Concerning this clonotype itself: Mismatch with germline at one junction end may stem from a read error. The rearrangement uses TRBV9 and TRBJ2-6; 11 bases match TRBD2. This CDR3 spans 20 amino acids. Germline CDR1 reads SGDLS; CDR2 reads YYNGEE. The CDR3 DNA is TGTGCCAGCAGCGTAACCCCACTAGCGGGAGAAGTCACTGGGGCCAACATCCTGACTTTC. This codes for CASSVTPLAGEVTGANILTF. The full variable domain, rest sourced from reference TRBV9 and TRBJ2-6, is DSGVTQTPKHLITATGQRVTLRCSPRSGDLSVYWYQQSLDQGLQFLIQYYNGEERAKGNILERFSAQQFPDLHSELNLSSLELGDSALYFCASSVTPLAGEVTGANILTFGAGSRLTVL.

This clonotype was counted ten times or more. The V call is TRBV7-9, the J call TRBJ1-6; D possibly corresponds to TRBD1 (6 bases). The CDR3 extends over 14 amino acids. V was clipped by 4 bases and J by 7 bases, with 11 bases between them. Germline CDR1 SEHNR, CDR2 FQNEAQ (reference sequence). The CDR3 DNA sequence: TGTGCCAGCAGCTGGACAGCGGCAAATTCACCCCTCCACTTT. Its protein product is CASSWTAANSPLHF.

This clonotype was detected many times. The chain carries TRBV10-3 and TRBJ2-7; the D gene is possibly TRBD2 (6 bases). V was trimmed by 2 bases and J by 5 bases, leaving 10 bases between them. The CDR3 contains 13 residues. The germline V gene has CDR1 ENHRY and CDR2 SYGVKD. The CDR3 sequence is CAISEKPGDEQYF. For the CDR3, the DNA is TGTGCCATCAGTGAGAAGCCGGGGGACGAGCAGTACTTC.

The table lists this clonotype with many counts. The V call is TRBV5-1, the J call TRBJ1-4; D gene ambiguous. The germline V and J ends were trimmed by 3 bases and 5 bases, with 8 bases remaining between them. The CDR3 sequence is 13 residues long. Germline V gives CDR1 SGHRS, CDR2 YFSETQ. The chain's CDR3 is CASSWLGNEKLFF. The CDR3 DNA sequence: TGCGCCAGCAGCTGGTTAGGGAATGAAAAACTGTTTTTT.

This clonotype was seen at least ten times. The J gene is TRBJ1-5, the V gene TRBV13; TRBD1 might be the D (5 bases). With 5 bases removed from V and 3 bases from J, the gap between germline ends came to 11 bases. The CDR3 runs to 14 residues. Per germline, CDR1 PRHDT and CDR2 FYEKMQ (reference sequence). CDR3 in amino acids: CASSLGLYNQPQHF. The CDR3 nucleotides are TGTGCCAGCAGCCTGGGACTTTACAATCAGCCCCAGCATTTT.

There are a few counts of this clonotype. The rearrangement uses TRBV29-1 and TRBJ2-1, with no clear D. This CDR3 comprises 12 residues. V lost 5 bases and J lost 3, with 8 bases in between. Germline V gives CDR1 SQVTM, CDR2 ANQGSEA. The DNA for the CDR3 is TGCAGCGTTCCGGTACGCTACAATGAGCAGTTCTTC. This translates into CSVPVRYNEQFF.

This clonotype was counted a few times. The chain has TRBV7-9 and TRBJ1-4; D remains ambiguous. Germline V gene lookup returns CDR1 SEHNR and CDR2 FQNEAQ (reference sequence). This CDR3 region has 13 residues. Trimming removed 10 bases at V and 10 bases at J, with 19 bases between. The CDR3 region has the DNA TGTGCCACCGAGGCGGTGACCGATGGAAAACTGTTTTTT. The encoded protein is CATEAVTDGKLFF.

There are a few counts of this clonotype. The chain is built from TRBV7-9 and TRBJ1-5, with a tentative D call TRBD1 (5 bases). The V gene's germline CDR1 is SEHNR and CDR2 FQNEAQ (reference sequence). The CDR3 sequence is 16 residues long. V lost 0 bases and J lost 2, with 11 bases in between. The CDR3 here is CASSLAGGRGNQPQHF. The DNA of the CDR3 is TGTGCCAGCAGCTTAGCGGGGGGAAGAGGCAATCAGCCCCAGCATTTT.

V usage is TRBV28 and J usage is TRBJ2-2; D might be TRBD2 (5 bases). Germline lookup yields CDR1 MDHEN and CDR2 SYDVKM. Trimming cost V 3 bases and J 6 bases, with 14 bases left between them. This CDR3 is 15 amino acids long. The CDR3 region is CASSFRGAYPGELFF. In nucleotides, the CDR3 is TGTGCCAGCAGTTTCCGGGGAGCCTACCCCGGGGAGCTGTTTTTT.

This chain joins TRBV9 and TRBJ2-2; D unresolved. The germline V gene has CDR1 SGDLS and CDR2 YYNGEE. The V end lost 4 bases, the J end lost 4 bases, and 17 bases lay between the germline ends. The CDR3 covers 16 residues. CDR3 in amino acids: CASSQEDRRITGELFF. For the CDR3, the DNA is TGTGCCAGCAGCCAAGAAGACCGGCGCATCACCGGGGAGCTGTTTTTT.

Here the CDR3 reads CATNGGPGQDEAFF. For the CDR3, the DNA is TGTGCCACCAACGGCGGTCCCGGACAGGATGAAGCTTTCTTT. The chain joins TRBV10-3 to TRBJ1-1; 7 bases fit TRBD1. Germline V gene lookup returns CDR1 ENHRY and CDR2 SYGVKD. The V and J ends lost 10 bases and 7 bases, in that order; junction bases with no gene match: 15. CDR3 length: 14 amino acids.

The chain has TRBV10-3 and TRBJ2-7; the D gene is possibly TRBD1 (5 bases). CDR3 length: 12 residues. Germline V CDR1 and CDR2: ENHRY, SYGVKD. Trimming took off 5 bases at V and 4 bases at J, with 9 bases between the two ends. The CDR3 here is CAISPQGYEQYF. In DNA, the CDR3 is TGTGCCATCAGTCCCCAGGGTTACGAGCAGTACTTC.

There are a few counts of this clonotype. V and J are TRBV7-9 and TRBJ2-2, with D perhaps given as TRBD1 or TRBD2 (5 bases each). The CDR3 contains 13 residues. Germline V gene data show CDR1 as SEHNR and CDR2 as FQNEAQ (reference sequence). Between the trimmed V and J ends, which lost 5 bases and 8 bases, there was a span of 12 bases. The CDR3 nucleotides read TGTGCCAGCAGCCCAGGGACCGTTGGGGAGCTGTTTTTT. This encodes CASSPGTVGELFF. Combining the CDR3 with reference TRBV7-9 and TRBJ2-2 gives the whole variable domain DTGVSQNPRHKITKRGQNVTFRCDPISEHNRLYWYRQTLGQGPEFLTYFQNEAQLEKSRLLSDRFSAERPKGSFSTLEIQRTEQGDSAMYLCASSPGTVGELFFGEGSRLTVL.

This clonotype was seen ten or more times. This chain's CDR3 is CASSPQGANQPQHF. DNA for the CDR3: TGCGCCAGCAGCCCACAGGGGGCAAATCAGCCCCAGCATTTT. V usage is TRBV5-1 and J usage is TRBJ1-5; 9 bases line up with TRBD1. The CDR3 is 14 amino acids. Germline CDR1 is SGHRS and CDR2 is YFSETQ. Trimming at V came to 4 bases and at J to 4 bases, leaving 3 bases not matched to a gene.

The genes are TRBV29-1 and TRBJ2-7; tentative D call: TRBD1 (6 bases). The length of the CDR3 is 15 residues. The germline CDR1 and CDR2 sequences are SQVTM and ANQGSEA. Between the trimmed V and J ends, which lost 0 bases and 5 bases, there was a span of 17 bases. CDR3 region: CSVEEQGISIHEQYF. CDR3 in DNA: TGCAGCGTTGAAGAACAGGGCATATCGATCCACGAGCAGTACTTC.

This clonotype was detected a few times. The V call is TRBV6-6, the J call TRBJ2-5, with D possibly being TRBD2 (5 bases). CDR3 length equals 16 residues. CDR1 is MNHNY, CDR2 SVGAGI, per germline (reference sequence). Trimming removed 2 bases at V and 1 base at J, with 14 bases between. CDR3 coding DNA: TGTGCCAGCAGTTACAGGACGGGGATCCCCCAAGAGACCCAGTACTTC. Its protein product is CASSYRTGIPQETQYF.

The chain uses TRBV11-2 and TRBJ1-6; D gene ambiguous. The length of the CDR3 is 13 residues. Germline-derived CDR1 and CDR2 are SGHAT and FQNNGV. The V and J ends lost 10 bases and 8 bases respectively, with 15 bases between them. The CDR3 DNA reads TGTGCCACCAGGAATGGACTTGATTCACCCCTCCACTTT. It yields the protein CATRNGLDSPLHF.

V usage is TRBV5-5 and J usage is TRBJ1-5; 10 bases match TRBD1. The CDR3 consists of 17 residues. J was trimmed by 1 base and V by 4 bases; bases with no gene match: 8. Germline CDR1 is SGHKS and CDR2 is YYEKEE (reference sequence). DNA of the CDR3: TGTGCCAGCAGCCGGACAGGGGGAGGTGGCAGCAATCAGCCCCAGCATTTT. This encodes CASSRTGGGGSNQPQHF.

This clonotype was observed at least ten times. V gene TRBV5-6 combines with J gene TRBJ2-5; D is uncertain. Germline CDR1 SGHDT, CDR2 YYEEEE. This CDR3 spans 12 amino acids. The V end was cut by 4 bases, the J end by 9 bases, with 13 bases between. CDR3 coding DNA: TGTGCCAGCAGCGGTGGGCTAGGTCCCCAGTACTTC. This gives the protein CASSGGLGPQYF.

This clonotype has at least ten counts. This chain uses TRBV11-2 with TRBJ2-1, with TRBD2 matching 8 bases. The CDR3 covers 15 residues. Germline trimming cut 7 bases from V and 0 bases from J; bases unmatched to any gene: 5. Germline V gives CDR1 SGHAT, CDR2 FQNNGV. CDR3 DNA: TGTGCCAGCACTACTACTAGCGGCTCCTACAATGAGCAGTTCTTC. It codes for CASTTTSGSYNEQFF.

The gene calls are TRBV12-3 or TRBV12-4 and TRBJ1-1, with D maybe TRBD1 (6 bases). With 3 bases removed from V and 1 base from J, the gap between germline ends came to 9 bases. The CDR3 runs to 14 residues. Here the CDR3 reads CASSLGAENTEAFF. The CDR3 nucleotides read TGTGCCAGCAGTTTGGGGGCAGAGAACACTGAAGCTTTCTTT.